The rows below give T cell receptor beta chains drawn from one sample of a study of PD-1 blockade in classical Hodgkin lymphoma. The protocol was immunoSEQ multiplex PCR, while the TCRdb copy is restricted to in-frame clones and leaves out a portion. This sample has 11,000 to 15,000 clones, with around 80% found just once. The source was peripheral blood mononuclear cells (PBMCs), collected at baseline. The origin of the receptors is a human donor with classical Hodgkin lymphoma. The CDR3 runs from the conserved cysteine through the conserved F or W.

v_call cdr3_length cdr3_aa
TRBV27 14 CASRPGPGFRVLTF
TRBV5-1 14 CASSGETSVYEQYF
TRBV5-1 12 CASGTGYTEAFF
TRBV6-1 14 CASSLTGTGNTIYF
TRBV19 13 CASSITGWNEQFF
TRBV4-1 14 CASSPLAADYEQYF
TRBV2 15 CASSEAGGLGNTIYF
TRBV30 10 CAGNTGELFF
TRBV7-2 14 CASSLLGYLPEQYF
TRBV5-1 15 CASGALPAGVEIQYF
TRBV7-3 13 CASSLGGYQPQHF
TRBV6-1 12 CASRDNNSPLHF
TRBV13 13 CASSLNVDSPLHF
TRBV10-3 15 CAISDLTGAPYEQYF
TRBV30 13 CAWSGDSSYEQYF
TRBV7-2 16 CASSLGAGRELTEAFF
TRBV18 15 CASSPRALDQETQYF
TRBV28 14 CASSPVGTRETQYF
TRBV4-2 16 CASSQEGGARTDTQYF
TRBV7-9 17 CASSPLGSDLGTGELFF
TRBV5-1 14 CASSLSRVGETQYF
TRBV10-1 16 CASSESGLIGQETQYF
TRBV18 13 CASSPPVRDEQYF
TRBV5-5 13 CASSLIEWTEAFF
TRBV7-2 16 CASSLRLAGLPDTQYF
TRBV27 20 CASGSPLLGYLSGSYNEQFF
TRBV28 15 CASSLFGGGENTQYF
TRBV6-1 14 CASSEAGLGYEQYF
TRBV4-1 15 CASSPFDRERNEQYF
TRBV6-5 14 CASRYSNRNTEAFF
TRBV4-1 16 CASSQGADRVSYGYTF
TRBV6-6 15 CASSYDRAPSETQYF